This record covers a single T cell receptor beta chain. Its target is unknown. The data stem from a study of T cell repertoires in cytomegalovirus infection. Study-level information: An indication of both CMV infection and matching HLA type came from public TCR beta signatures. Study-level points and caveats: Individuals carrying CMV plus the relevant HLA were identified by cumulative frequency of public TCR beta families. HLA-C-restricted CMV clonotypes gave the most frequent clonotype in two of eight donors.

The length of the CDR3 is 17 residues. V dropped 0 bases and J dropped 5 bases, with 19 bases sitting between them. CDR1 is MNHNS and CDR2 is SASEGT in the germline V gene. TCRdb reprocessed the reads via MiXCR and lists one record per CDR3 protein. The table includes some 940,000 distinct CDR3 sequences, roughly a third detected once. The TCR was taken from a human donor in good health (CMV status not recorded). Some clones in this sample may be carry-over from other donors' samples. The chain is built from TRBV6-1 and TRBJ2-5; D may be TRBD2 (7 bases). Material: cultured CD8+ T cells from PBMCs, obtained from culture after CMV antigen stimulation. CDR3 amino acids: CASSEALAFGGLETQYF. As DNA, the CDR3 is TGTGCCAGCAGTGAAGCCTTAGCATTCGGGGGGCTTGAGACCCAGTACTTC.